The source of this T cell receptor (beta chain) is a study of CD8+CD57+ T cells in acquired aplastic anemia. Using genomic DNA as the template, TCR beta VDJ and CDR3 profiling was carried out. One entry per CDR3 protein results from TCRdb running MiXCR on the reads. This repertoire shows about 400,000 distinct CDR3 sequences, just under 70% found once; its top ten account for 4%. The CDR3 is 18 amino acids. Germline loops: CDR1 SGDLS, CDR2 YYNGEE. The ends were cut back, 4 bases at V and 4 bases at J, with 24 bases in the middle. Material: sorted CD4+, CD8+, or CD8+CD57+ T cells (not recorded which) from PBMCs. V and J are TRBV9 and TRBJ2-1; TRBD1 or TRBD2 may be the D gene (5 bases each). The TCR sequence derives from a human donor in good health, serving as a control. The CDR3 loop is CASSIELTAGASYNEQFF. DNA of the CDR3: TGTGCCAGCAGCATAGAACTGACGGCCGGGGCCTCGTACAATGAGCAGTTCTTC.